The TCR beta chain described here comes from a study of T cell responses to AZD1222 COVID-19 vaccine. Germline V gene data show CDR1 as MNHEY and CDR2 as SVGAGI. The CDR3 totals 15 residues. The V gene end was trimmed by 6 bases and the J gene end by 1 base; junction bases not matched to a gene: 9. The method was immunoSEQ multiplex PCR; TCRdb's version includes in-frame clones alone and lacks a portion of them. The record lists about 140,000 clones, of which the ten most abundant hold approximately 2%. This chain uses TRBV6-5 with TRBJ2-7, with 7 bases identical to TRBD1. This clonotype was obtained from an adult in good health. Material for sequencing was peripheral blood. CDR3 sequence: CASSPRQGNSYEQYF. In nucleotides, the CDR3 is TGTGCCAGCAGCCCACGACAGGGTAATTCCTACGAGCAGTACTTC.